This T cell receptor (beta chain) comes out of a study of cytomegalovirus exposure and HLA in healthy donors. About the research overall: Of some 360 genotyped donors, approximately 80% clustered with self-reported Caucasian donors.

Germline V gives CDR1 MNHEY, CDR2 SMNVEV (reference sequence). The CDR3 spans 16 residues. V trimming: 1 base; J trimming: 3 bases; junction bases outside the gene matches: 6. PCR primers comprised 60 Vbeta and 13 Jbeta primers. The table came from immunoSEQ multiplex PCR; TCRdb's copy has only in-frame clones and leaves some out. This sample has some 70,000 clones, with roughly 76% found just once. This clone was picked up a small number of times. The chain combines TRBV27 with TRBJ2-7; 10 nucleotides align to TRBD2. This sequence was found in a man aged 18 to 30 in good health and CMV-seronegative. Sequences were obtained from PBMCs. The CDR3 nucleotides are TGTGCCAGCAGTTTATTCGGCCAGCGGGGGGGCTACGAGCAGTACTTC. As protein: CASSLFGQRGGYEQYF.